These 27 T cell receptor beta chains came from one sample sequenced in a study of blood T cell repertoires in COVID-19. Clones were read by immunoSEQ multiplex PCR, and TCRdb kept only the in-frame ones, dropping some. Here the sample spans over 350,000 clones, 85% to 90% being singletons. Sequenced input: PBMCs or T cells enriched from blood (not recorded which). The receptors were sampled from a woman between 18 and 29 years old who had recovered from COVID-19.

The chain links TRBV19 to TRBJ2-5; 7 nucleotides match TRBD1. The length of the CDR3 is 14 residues. Germline V gene sequence: CDR1 LNHDA, CDR2 SQIVND (reference sequence). The V segment lost 5 bases and the J segment 5 bases; nucleotides outside the gene matches: 8. The CDR3 region is CASSRATGRETQYF. The CDR3 bases are TGTGCCAGTAGTCGAGCGACAGGGCGCGAGACCCAGTACTTC.

The chain combines TRBV5-1 with TRBJ2-1; the D gene is possibly TRBD2 (5 bases). The CDR3 is 14 amino acids. Germline-derived CDR1 and CDR2 are SGHRS and YFSETQ. The V end was cut by 4 bases, the J end by 8 bases, with 16 bases between. For the CDR3, the DNA is TGCGCCAGCAGCACCTCTTTTGAGGGCGATGAGCAGTTCTTC. Its protein product is CASSTSFEGDEQFF.

The chain uses TRBV11-3 and TRBJ2-3; 8 bases align to TRBD2. CDR3 length equals 14 residues. Trimming removed 5 bases from V and 4 bases from J; junction bases left unmatched: 5. CDR1 and CDR2 from the germline V gene are SGHNT and YENEEA. CDR3 loop: CASSPGLDADTQYF. The CDR3 DNA reads as TGTGCCAGCAGCCCGGGACTAGACGCAGATACGCAGTATTTT.

As to this clone: One junction end does not reproduce the germline sequence, and a read error may be involved. The chain has TRBV10-3 and TRBJ1-1; D remains unclear. CDR1 and CDR2 from the germline V gene are ENHRY and SYGVKD. The CDR3 is 14 amino acids. Written as DNA, the CDR3 is TGTGCCATCAGAGAGTCGAGGGAGAATACTGAAGCTTTCTTT. The encoded protein is CAIRESRENTEAFF.

This clone occurred once. This rearrangement joins TRBV19 to TRBJ1-5, with unresolved D. The CDR3 length is 16 residues. CDR1 is LNHDA and CDR2 is SQIVND in the germline V gene (reference sequence). With 4 bases removed from V and 5 bases from J, the gap between germline ends came to 18 bases. CDR3 nucleotide sequence: TGTGCCAGTAGTAACGGGTTCCCCGTTGTCGATCAGCCCCAGCATTTT. Translation: CASSNGFPVVDQPQHF.

The chain carries TRBV28 and TRBJ1-2; D might be TRBD1 (5 bases). V was pared by 10 bases and J by 2 bases, with 14 bases between. Germline V gene data show CDR1 as MDHEN and CDR2 as SYDVKM. The CDR3 runs to 13 residues. The CDR3 sequence is CAIPAGGNYGYTF. Here the CDR3 DNA reads TGTGCCATTCCGGCCGGGGGAAACTATGGCTACACCTTC.

V gene TRBV4-1 combines with J gene TRBJ1-1; TRBD1 is a possible D gene (5 bases). The germline gives CDR1 MGHRA, CDR2 YSYEKL. V lost 0 bases to trimming and J lost 11 bases, with 16 bases between them. This CDR3 is built from 14 residues. CDR3 in DNA: TGCGCCAGCAGCCAAGATCCGGGTCTGAAGGGGGCTTTCTTT. This codes for CASSQDPGLKGAFF.

The chain joins TRBV28 to TRBJ2-7; D is perhaps TRBD1 (6 bases). There are 15 residues in the CDR3. Germline-derived CDR1 and CDR2 are MDHEN and SYDVKM. With 5 bases removed from V and 5 bases from J, the gap between germline ends came to 19 bases. The CDR3 loop is CASSGAWGQRDEQYF. The CDR3 nucleotides read TGTGCCAGCAGTGGGGCGTGGGGGCAGAGGGACGAGCAGTACTTC.

The J gene is TRBJ1-2, the V gene TRBV5-5, with 7 bases identical to TRBD1. With V trimmed by 4 bases and J by 6 bases, 12 bases remained unmatched. The CDR3 covers 15 residues. Per germline, CDR1 SGHKS and CDR2 YYEKEE (reference sequence). The CDR3 protein is CASSPRDRDLHGYTF. CDR3 nucleotides: TGTGCCAGCAGCCCACGGGACAGAGACCTTCATGGCTACACCTTC. Looking up the rest from reference TRBV5-5 and TRBJ1-2 gives the full variable domain: DAGVTQSPTHLIKTRGQQVTLRCSPISGHKSVSWYQQVLGQGPQFIFQYYEKEERGRGNFPDRFSARQFPNYSSELNVNALLLGDSALYLCASSPRDRDLHGYTFGSGTRLTVV.

Remarks on this clone: Other DNA sequences from this sample encode an identical CDR3 as well. The CDR3 DNA reads as TGTGCCAGCAGCTTAGGGACAGCGAACACTGAAGCTTTCTTT. This encodes CASSLGTANTEAFF. The chain joins TRBV7-8 to TRBJ1-1; possibly TRBD1 for D (6 bases). Germline assignment: CDR1 SGHVS and CDR2 FQNEAQ. V was trimmed by 1 base and J by 1 base, leaving 7 bases between them. CDR3 size: 14 residues.

V gene TRBV5-1 combines with J gene TRBJ2-7, with no clear D. Germline lookup yields CDR1 SGHRS and CDR2 YFSETQ. Trimming shortened V by 0 bases and J by 0 bases, and 7 bases separated the two germline ends. This CDR3 contains 14 residues. In nucleotides, the CDR3 is TGCGCCAGCAGCTTGGACATTAACTCCTACGAGCAGTACTTC. This codes for CASSLDINSYEQYF.

The rearrangement joins TRBV28 to TRBJ1-1, with D possibly matching TRBD1 (6 bases). There are 15 residues in the CDR3. Per germline, CDR1 MDHEN and CDR2 SYDVKM. The germline V and J ends were trimmed by 4 bases and 6 bases, with 18 bases remaining between them. The chain's CDR3 is CASSSGTTGLPEAFF. CDR3 nucleotides: TGTGCCAGCAGTTCCGGCACAACAGGGCTTCCTGAAGCTTTCTTT.

This rearrangement joins TRBV19 to TRBJ2-7; 9 bases agree with TRBD1. V lost 1 base, J lost 3 bases, and 4 bases stayed unmatched. Germline CDR1 is LNHDA and CDR2 is SQIVND (reference sequence). The CDR3 has 15 residues. In nucleotides, the CDR3 is TGTGCCAGTAGTATAGCCGGGACAGGGAACTACGAGCAGTACTTC. The encoded protein is CASSIAGTGNYEQYF.

This chain links TRBV7-9 with TRBJ1-3; TRBD1 might be the D (5 bases). The CDR3 is 15 residues long. Trimming shortened V by 5 bases and J by 1 base, and 12 bases separated the two germline ends. Germline values: CDR1 SEHNR, CDR2 FQNEAQ (reference sequence). The DNA of the CDR3 is TGTGCCAGCAGCCCCTTAGGGGAATCTGGAAACACCATATATTTT. It encodes CASSPLGESGNTIYF.

The J gene is TRBJ1-6, the V gene TRBV7-8, with 8 bases identical to TRBD1. The CDR3 sequence is 15 residues long. Germline CDR1 and CDR2: SGHVS and FQNEAQ. The J segment lost 7 bases and the V segment lost 3 bases, leaving 5 bases of the junction unmatched. The CDR3, as DNA: TGTGCCAGCAGCTTCGGACAGGGAGGCAATTCACCCCTCCACTTT. Translated, it gives CASSFGQGGNSPLHF.

The rearrangement uses TRBV18 and TRBJ1-4, with D unclear. The CDR3 has 15 amino acids. Trimming shortened V by 0 bases and J by 4 bases, and 9 bases separated the two germline ends. Per germline, CDR1 KGHSH and CDR2 LQKENI. CDR3 region: CASSPPGLSNEKLFF. CDR3 DNA: TGTGCCAGCTCACCACCGGGCCTTAGTAATGAAAAACTGTTTTTT. Together with reference TRBV18 and TRBJ1-4, the CDR3 gives the full variable domain: NAGVMQNPRHLVRRRGQEARLRCSPMKGHSHVYWYRQLPEEGLKFMVYLQKENIIDESGMPKERFSAEFPKEGPSILRIQQVVRGDSAAYFCASSPPGLSNEKLFFGSGTQLSVL.

The chain links TRBV27 to TRBJ1-5, with 8 positions matching TRBD1. The germline V gene encodes CDR1 MNHEY and CDR2 SMNVEV (reference sequence). The CDR3 consists of 14 residues. The junction had 4 bases not matched to a gene; V was cut back by 5 bases and J by 4 bases. CDR3 DNA: TGTGCCAGCAGTCAGGACAGGGTGAATCAGCCCCAGCATTTT. This sequence encodes CASSQDRVNQPQHF.

Only one count was recorded for this clone. In DNA, the CDR3 is TGTGCCAGCAGCATCGGCGGGGGGCCATACACAGATACGCAGTATTTT. Its translation is CASSIGGGPYTDTQYF. The chain carries TRBV9 and TRBJ2-3; 8 bases fit TRBD2. The CDR3 runs 16 residues. CDR1 and CDR2 from the germline V gene are SGDLS and YYNGEE. V lost 4 bases to trimming and J lost 2 bases; unmatched junction nucleotides: 9.

V is TRBV6-2 or TRBV6-3 and J is TRBJ2-1; D is possibly TRBD2 (7 bases). Germline-derived CDR1 and CDR2 are MNHEY and SVGEGT. The CDR3 covers 16 residues. Trimming took off 0 bases at V and 2 bases at J, with 11 bases between the two ends. Written as DNA, the CDR3 is TGTGCCAGCAGTTACTCGAAGGGGGGGACCTACAATGAGCAGTTCTTC. Encoded protein: CASSYSKGGTYNEQFF.

The chain recombines TRBV10-2 with TRBJ2-7; the D gene is possibly TRBD1 (5 bases). CDR1 and CDR2 from the germline V gene are WSHSY and SAAADI. Between the trimmed V and J ends, which lost 5 bases and 6 bases, there was a span of 8 bases. The length of the CDR3 is 11 residues. This CDR3 is CASSHQGEQYF. CDR3 in DNA: TGCGCCAGCAGTCACCAGGGCGAGCAGTACTTC.

The chain links TRBV30 to TRBJ2-2; the match to TRBD2 covers 7 bases. CDR3 size: 16 residues. Looked up from germline, CDR1 is GTSNPN and CDR2 is SVGIG (reference sequence). Unmatched junction bases numbered 15, after V lost 5 bases and J lost 6 bases. The CDR3 sequence is CAWSATYAGGAGELFF. For the CDR3, the DNA is TGTGCCTGGTCTGCCACCTATGCTGGGGGGGCCGGGGAGCTGTTTTTT.

This clone was counted a single time. In DNA form, the CDR3 reads TGTGCCAGCAGCTTAGCGTTTGAGACTAGCTCCTACAATGAGCAGTTCTTC. This codes for CASSLAFETSSYNEQFF. The chain couples TRBV7-9 to TRBJ2-1; D may be TRBD2 (6 bases). V lost 0 bases and J lost 0, with 12 bases in between. CDR3 size: 17 residues. The germline V gene encodes CDR1 SEHNR and CDR2 FQNEAQ (reference sequence).

As DNA, the CDR3 is TGTGCCAGCAGTTCTCGCTCCGGGACTAGCGTCGATGAGCAGTTCTTC. Amino acids: CASSSRSGTSVDEQFF. The genes are TRBV28 and TRBJ2-1; 10 bases match TRBD2. The CDR3 covers 16 residues. The germline CDR1 and CDR2 sequences are MDHEN and SYDVKM. Losses at the gene ends were 4 bases for V and 8 bases for J; bases not matched to a gene: 11.

The rearrangement uses TRBV5-1 and TRBJ1-1; the D is unclear. V lost 4 bases, J lost 1 base, and 14 bases lay in between. Germline V gene lookup returns CDR1 SGHRS and CDR2 YFSETQ. The CDR3 is 15 amino acids. CDR3 region: CASSLVRHTNTEAFF. The CDR3 nucleotides are TGCGCCAGCAGCCTCGTACGACACACGAACACTGAAGCTTTCTTT.

This chain joins TRBV12-3 or TRBV12-4 and TRBJ2-7; 7 nucleotides line up with TRBD1. Trimming took 5 bases from V and 12 from J; bases not matched to a gene: 13. CDR3 length equals 13 residues. The DNA of the CDR3 is TGTGCCAGCAGTCGGAACAGGGGACCGAGACCGTACTTC. Translated, it gives CASSRNRGPRPYF.

This chain connects TRBV5-5 to TRBJ2-2; no definite D call. The CDR3 consists of 14 residues. V was clipped by 4 bases and J by 4 bases, with 11 bases between them. Per the germline V gene, CDR1 is SGHKS and CDR2 is YYEKEE (reference sequence). As DNA, the CDR3 is TGTGCCAGCAGCCACCCTCCGGGCACCGGGGAGCTGTTTTTT. It encodes CASSHPPGTGELFF.

This clone was counted only a few times. This chain links TRBV9 with TRBJ1-5; D uncertain. CDR3 size: 16 residues. V lost 3 bases and J 3 bases, leaving 16 bases between the germline ends. Germline V CDR1 and CDR2: SGDLS, YYNGEE. The CDR3 DNA follows: TGTGCCAGCAGCGCCAGCGCCTCCCCCAACAATCAGCCCCAGCATTTT. Protein sequence: CASSASASPNNQPQHF.